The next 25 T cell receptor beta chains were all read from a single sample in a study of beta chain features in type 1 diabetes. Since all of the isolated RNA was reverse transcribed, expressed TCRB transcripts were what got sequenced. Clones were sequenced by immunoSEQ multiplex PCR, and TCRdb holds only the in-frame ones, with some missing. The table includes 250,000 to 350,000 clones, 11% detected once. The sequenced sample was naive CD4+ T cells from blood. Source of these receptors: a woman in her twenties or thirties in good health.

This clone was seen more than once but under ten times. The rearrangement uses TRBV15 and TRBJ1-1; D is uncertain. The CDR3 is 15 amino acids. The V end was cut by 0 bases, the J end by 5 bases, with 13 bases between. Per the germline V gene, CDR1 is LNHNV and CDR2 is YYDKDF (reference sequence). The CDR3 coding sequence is TGTGCCACCAGCAGAGACGGGAATCCCTGGACTGAAGCTTTCTTT. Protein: CATSRDGNPWTEAFF.

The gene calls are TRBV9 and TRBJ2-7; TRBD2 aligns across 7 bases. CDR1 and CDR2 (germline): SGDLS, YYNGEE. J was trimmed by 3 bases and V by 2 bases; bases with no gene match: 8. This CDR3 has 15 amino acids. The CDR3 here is CASSVGGTAGYEQYF. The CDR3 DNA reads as TGTGCCAGCAGCGTGGGGGGGACCGCCGGCTACGAGCAGTACTTC.

The DNA for the CDR3 is TGTGCCAGTAGACAACTAGCGGAGATGAACACCGGGGAGCTGTTTTTT. Residues: CASRQLAEMNTGELFF. The chain uses TRBV19 and TRBJ2-2; 8 nucleotides align to TRBD2. J was trimmed by 1 base and V by 6 bases; bases with no gene match: 7. Germline-derived CDR1 and CDR2 are LNHDA and SQIVND (reference sequence). This CDR3 comprises 16 residues.

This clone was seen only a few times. The CDR3 sequence is CASSSLAGGPETQYF. CDR3 coding DNA: TGCGCCAGCAGCTCGCTAGCGGGAGGGCCGGAGACCCAGTACTTC. The V gene is TRBV5-1, the J gene TRBJ2-5; TRBD2 aligns across 12 bases. Germline V CDR1 and CDR2: SGHRS, YFSETQ. The CDR3 runs to 15 residues. Unmatched junction bases numbered 5, after V lost 3 bases and J lost 5 bases.

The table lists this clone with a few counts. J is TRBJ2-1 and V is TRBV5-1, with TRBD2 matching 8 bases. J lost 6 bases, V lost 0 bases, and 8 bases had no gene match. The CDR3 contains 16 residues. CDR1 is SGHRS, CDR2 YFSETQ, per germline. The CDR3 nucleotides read TGCGCCAGCAGCTTGGTTCCAGCGGGGGCTTTCAATGAGCAGTTCTTC. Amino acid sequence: CASSLVPAGAFNEQFF.

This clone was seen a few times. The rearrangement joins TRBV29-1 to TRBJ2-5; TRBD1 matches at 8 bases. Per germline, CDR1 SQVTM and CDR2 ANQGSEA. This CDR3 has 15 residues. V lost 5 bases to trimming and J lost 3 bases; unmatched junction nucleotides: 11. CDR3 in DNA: TGCAGCGTTAGACAGGGGTCCCTCTACGAAGAGACCCAGTACTTC. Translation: CSVRQGSLYEETQYF.

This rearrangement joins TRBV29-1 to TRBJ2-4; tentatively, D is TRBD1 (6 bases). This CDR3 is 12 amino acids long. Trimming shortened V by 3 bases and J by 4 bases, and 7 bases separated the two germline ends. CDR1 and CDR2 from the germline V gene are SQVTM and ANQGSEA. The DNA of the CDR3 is TGCAGCGTTGAGGGGACAAAAAACATTCAGTACTTC. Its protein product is CSVEGTKNIQYF.

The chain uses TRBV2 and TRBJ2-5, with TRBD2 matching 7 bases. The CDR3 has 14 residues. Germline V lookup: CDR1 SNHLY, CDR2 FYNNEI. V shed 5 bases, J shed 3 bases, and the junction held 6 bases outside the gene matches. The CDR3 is CASSLGLREETQYF. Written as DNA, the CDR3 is TGTGCCAGCAGTTTGGGACTACGAGAAGAGACCCAGTACTTC.

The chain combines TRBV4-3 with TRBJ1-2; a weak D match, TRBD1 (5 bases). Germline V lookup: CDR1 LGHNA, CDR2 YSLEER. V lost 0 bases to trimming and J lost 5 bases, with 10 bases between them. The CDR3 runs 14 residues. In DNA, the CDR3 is TGCGCCAGCAGCCAAGATTCGGGGGTTTATGGCTACACCTTC. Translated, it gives CASSQDSGVYGYTF.

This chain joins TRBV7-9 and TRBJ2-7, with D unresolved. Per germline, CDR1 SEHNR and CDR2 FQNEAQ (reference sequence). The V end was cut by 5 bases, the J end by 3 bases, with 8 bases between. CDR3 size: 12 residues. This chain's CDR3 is CASSDTHYEQYF. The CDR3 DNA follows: TGTGCCAGCAGCGACACACACTACGAGCAGTACTTC.

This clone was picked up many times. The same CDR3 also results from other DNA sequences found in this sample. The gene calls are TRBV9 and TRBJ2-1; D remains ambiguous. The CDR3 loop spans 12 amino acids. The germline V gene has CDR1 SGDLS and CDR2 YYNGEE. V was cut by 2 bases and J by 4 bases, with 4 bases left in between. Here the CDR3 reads CASSVGYNEQFF. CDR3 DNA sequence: TGTGCCAGCAGCGTCGGTTACAATGAGCAGTTCTTC.

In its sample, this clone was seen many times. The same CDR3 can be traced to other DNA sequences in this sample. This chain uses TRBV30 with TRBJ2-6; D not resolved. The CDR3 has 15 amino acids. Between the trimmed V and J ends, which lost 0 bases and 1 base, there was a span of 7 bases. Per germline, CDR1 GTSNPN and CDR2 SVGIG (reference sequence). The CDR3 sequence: CAWSVSLSGANVLTF. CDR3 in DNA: TGTGCCTGGAGTGTGTCTCTTTCTGGGGCCAACGTCCTGACTTTC.

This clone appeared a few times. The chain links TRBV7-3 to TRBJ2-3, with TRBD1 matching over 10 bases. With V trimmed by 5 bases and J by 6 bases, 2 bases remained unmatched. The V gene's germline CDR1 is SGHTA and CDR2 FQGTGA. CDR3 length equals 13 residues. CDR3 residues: CASSEGQGDTQYF. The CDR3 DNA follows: TGTGCCAGCAGCGAGGGACAGGGGGATACGCAGTATTTT.

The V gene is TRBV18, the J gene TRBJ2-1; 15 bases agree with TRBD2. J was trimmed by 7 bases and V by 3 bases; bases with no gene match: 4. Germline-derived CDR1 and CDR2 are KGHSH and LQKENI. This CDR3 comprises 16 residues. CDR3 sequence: CASSPGTSGRWNEQFF. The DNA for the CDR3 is TGTGCCAGCTCACCCGGGACTAGCGGGAGGTGGAATGAGCAGTTCTTC.

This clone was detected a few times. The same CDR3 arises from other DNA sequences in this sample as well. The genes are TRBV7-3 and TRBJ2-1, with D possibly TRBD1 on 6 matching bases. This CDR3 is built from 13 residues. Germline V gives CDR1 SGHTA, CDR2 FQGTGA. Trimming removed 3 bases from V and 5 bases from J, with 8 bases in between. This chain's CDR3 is CASSLDRNNEQFF. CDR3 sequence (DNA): TGTGCCAGCAGCTTGGACAGAAACAATGAGCAGTTCTTC.

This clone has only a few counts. CDR3: CASSLEGASTNEKLFF. CDR3 coding DNA: TGTGCCAGCAGTTTGGAAGGGGCTTCAACTAATGAAAAACTGTTTTTT. The chain employs TRBV27 and TRBJ1-4, with D perhaps TRBD1 (5 bases). Trimming cost V 3 bases and J 0 bases, with 11 bases left between them. Germline V gene lookup returns CDR1 MNHEY and CDR2 SMNVEV (reference sequence). The CDR3 spans 16 residues.

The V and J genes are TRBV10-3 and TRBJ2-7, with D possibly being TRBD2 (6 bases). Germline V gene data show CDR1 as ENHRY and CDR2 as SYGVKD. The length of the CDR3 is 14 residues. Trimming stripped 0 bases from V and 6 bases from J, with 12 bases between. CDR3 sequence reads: CAISESTGVGEQYF. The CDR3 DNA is TGTGCCATCAGTGAGTCGACGGGAGTAGGCGAGCAGTACTTC.

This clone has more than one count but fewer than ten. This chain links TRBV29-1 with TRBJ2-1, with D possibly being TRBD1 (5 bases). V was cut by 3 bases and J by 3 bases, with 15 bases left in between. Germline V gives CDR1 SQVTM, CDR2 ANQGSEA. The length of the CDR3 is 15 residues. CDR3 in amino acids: CSVEGQWRHYNEQFF. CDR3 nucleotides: TGCAGCGTTGAGGGGCAGTGGCGGCACTACAATGAGCAGTTCTTC.

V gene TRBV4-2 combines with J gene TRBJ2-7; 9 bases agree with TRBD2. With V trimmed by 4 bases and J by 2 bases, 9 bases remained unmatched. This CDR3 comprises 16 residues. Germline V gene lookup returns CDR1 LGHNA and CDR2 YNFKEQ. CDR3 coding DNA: TGTGCCAGCAGCCTAGAAAGCGGGAGGCCACCCTACGAGCAGTACTTC. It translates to CASSLESGRPPYEQYF.

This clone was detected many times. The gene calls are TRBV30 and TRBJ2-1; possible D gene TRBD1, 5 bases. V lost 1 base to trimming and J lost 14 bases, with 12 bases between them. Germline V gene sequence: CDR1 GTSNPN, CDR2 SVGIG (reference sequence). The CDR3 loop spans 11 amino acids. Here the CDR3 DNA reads TGTGCCTGGAGTGCACAGGTCTTCGAGTTCTTC. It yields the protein CAWSAQVFEFF.

The CDR3 sequence: CASSVEGTEVDTQYF. The DNA of the CDR3 is TGTGCCAGCAGCGTAGAAGGGACTGAGGTAGATACGCAGTATTTT. This chain connects TRBV9 to TRBJ2-3, with D possibly TRBD2 on 6 matching bases. The length of the CDR3 is 15 residues. V lost 0 bases and J lost 5, with 13 bases in between. The germline V gene has CDR1 SGDLS and CDR2 YYNGEE. Drawing the rest from reference TRBV9 and TRBJ2-3, the complete variable domain is DSGVTQTPKHLITATGQRVTLRCSPRSGDLSVYWYQQSLDQGLQFLIQYYNGEERAKGNILERFSAQQFPDLHSELNLSSLELGDSALYFCASSVEGTEVDTQYFGPGTRLTVL.

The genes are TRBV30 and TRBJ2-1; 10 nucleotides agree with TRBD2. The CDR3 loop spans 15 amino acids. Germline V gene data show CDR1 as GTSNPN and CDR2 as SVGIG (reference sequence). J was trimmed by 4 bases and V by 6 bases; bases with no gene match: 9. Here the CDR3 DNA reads TGTGCCTGCCTCCCAAGGACTAGCGGTTACAATGAGCAGTTCTTC. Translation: CACLPRTSGYNEQFF. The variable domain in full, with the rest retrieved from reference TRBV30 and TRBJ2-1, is SQTIHQWPATLVQPVGSPLSLECTVEGTSNPNLYWYRQAAGRGLQLLFYSVGIGQISSEVPQNLSASRPQDRQFILSSKKLLLSDSGFYLCACLPRTSGYNEQFFGPGTRLTVL.

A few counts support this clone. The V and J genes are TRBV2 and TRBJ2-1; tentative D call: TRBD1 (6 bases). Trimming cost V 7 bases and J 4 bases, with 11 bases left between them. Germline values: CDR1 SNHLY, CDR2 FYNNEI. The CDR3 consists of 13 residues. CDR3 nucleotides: TGTGCCAGCAAAGATACAGGGTACAATGAGCAGTTCTTC. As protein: CASKDTGYNEQFF.

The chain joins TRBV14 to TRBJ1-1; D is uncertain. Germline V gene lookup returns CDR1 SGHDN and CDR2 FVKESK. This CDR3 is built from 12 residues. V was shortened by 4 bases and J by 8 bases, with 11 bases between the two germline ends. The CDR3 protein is CASSPQPQEAFF. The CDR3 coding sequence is TGTGCCAGCAGCCCACAGCCACAGGAAGCTTTCTTT.

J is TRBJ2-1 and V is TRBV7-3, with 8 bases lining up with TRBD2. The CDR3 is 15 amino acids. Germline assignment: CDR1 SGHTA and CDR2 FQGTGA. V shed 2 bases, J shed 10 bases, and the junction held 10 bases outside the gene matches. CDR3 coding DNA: TGTGCCAGCAGCTTAGAGGCGGGAGGCCCCAGGGAGCAGTTCTTC. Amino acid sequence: CASSLEAGGPREQFF.